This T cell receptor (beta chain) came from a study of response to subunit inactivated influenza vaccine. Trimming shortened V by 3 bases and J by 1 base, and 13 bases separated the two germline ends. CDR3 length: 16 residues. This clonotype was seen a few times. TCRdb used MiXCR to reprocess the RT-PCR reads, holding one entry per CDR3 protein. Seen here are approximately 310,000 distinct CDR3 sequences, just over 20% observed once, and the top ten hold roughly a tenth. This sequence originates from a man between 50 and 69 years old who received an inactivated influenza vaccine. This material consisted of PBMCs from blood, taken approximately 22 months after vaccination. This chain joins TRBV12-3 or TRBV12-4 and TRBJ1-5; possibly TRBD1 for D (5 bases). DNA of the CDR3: TGTGCCAGCAGTTTCGGTCAGGGCAGAAGCAATCAGCCCCAGCATTTT. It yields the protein CASSFGQGRSNQPQHF.